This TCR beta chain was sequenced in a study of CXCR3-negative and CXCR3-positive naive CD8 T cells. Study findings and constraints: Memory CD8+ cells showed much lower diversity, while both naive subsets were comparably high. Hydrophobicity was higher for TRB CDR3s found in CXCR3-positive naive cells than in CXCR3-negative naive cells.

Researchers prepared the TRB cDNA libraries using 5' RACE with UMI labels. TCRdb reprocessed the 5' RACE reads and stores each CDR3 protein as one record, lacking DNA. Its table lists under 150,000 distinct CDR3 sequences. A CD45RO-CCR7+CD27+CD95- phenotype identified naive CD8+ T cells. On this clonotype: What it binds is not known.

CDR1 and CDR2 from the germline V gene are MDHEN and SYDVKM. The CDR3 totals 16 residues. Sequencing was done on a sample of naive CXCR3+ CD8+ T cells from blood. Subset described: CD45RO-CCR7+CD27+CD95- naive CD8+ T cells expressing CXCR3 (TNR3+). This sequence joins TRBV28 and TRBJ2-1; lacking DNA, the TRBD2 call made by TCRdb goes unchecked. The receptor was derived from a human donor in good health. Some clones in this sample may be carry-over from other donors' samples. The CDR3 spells CASSRLEPAAYNEQFF.